The 4 T cell receptor beta chains reported below all come from one sample, sequenced in a study of shared clonotypes between healthy human individuals. Naive CD8 cells lacked CD45RO, underwent positive selection for CCR7 and left out terminally differentiated effector memory CD45RA+ cells. Method: immunoSEQ multiplex PCR; TCRdb's copy keeps in-frame clones and lacks some. Among approximately 1.9 million clones listed, just under 95% were seen once. Sequenced input: naive CD8+ T cells from PBMCs. These receptors came from a man between 18 and 29 years old in good health. Some clones in this sample may be carry-over from other donors' samples.

The V call is TRBV4-1, the J call TRBJ2-1, with 11 positions matching TRBD2. The CDR3 contains 17 residues. Germline CDR1 reads MGHRA; CDR2 reads YSYEKL. V gave up 1 base and J gave up 3 bases; unmatched junction bases: 5. CDR3 amino acids: CASSQGSGRAVYNEQFF. CDR3 sequence (DNA): TGCGCCAGCAGCCAAGGTAGCGGGAGGGCCGTCTACAATGAGCAGTTCTTC.

This chain links TRBV29-1 with TRBJ2-1; D is unclear. The V gene lost 4 bases and the J gene lost 6 bases, with 13 bases spanning the gap. Germline CDR1 reads SQVTM; CDR2 reads ANQGSEA. There are 13 residues in the CDR3. The CDR3 sequence is CSVGGTRINEQFF. The CDR3 coding sequence is TGCAGCGTTGGTGGTACAAGAATCAATGAGCAGTTCTTC.

J is TRBJ1-1 and V is TRBV27; tentatively, D is TRBD1 (5 bases). V was shortened by 5 bases and J by 1 base, with 11 bases between the two germline ends. Per germline, CDR1 MNHEY and CDR2 SMNVEV (reference sequence). CDR3 length equals 14 residues. CDR3 in amino acids: CASSPGGSNTEAFF. The CDR3 coding sequence is TGTGCCAGCAGTCCTGGGGGGTCGAACACTGAAGCTTTCTTT.

CDR3 protein: CASSPPIRGTATEAFF. As DNA, the CDR3 is TGTGCCAGCTCACCACCCATCAGGGGTACTGCCACTGAAGCTTTCTTT. This sequence joins TRBV18 and TRBJ1-1; possibly TRBD1 for D (6 bases). Germline V gene lookup returns CDR1 KGHSH and CDR2 LQKENI. V lost 0 bases and J lost 4, with 15 bases in between. The CDR3 extends over 16 amino acids.